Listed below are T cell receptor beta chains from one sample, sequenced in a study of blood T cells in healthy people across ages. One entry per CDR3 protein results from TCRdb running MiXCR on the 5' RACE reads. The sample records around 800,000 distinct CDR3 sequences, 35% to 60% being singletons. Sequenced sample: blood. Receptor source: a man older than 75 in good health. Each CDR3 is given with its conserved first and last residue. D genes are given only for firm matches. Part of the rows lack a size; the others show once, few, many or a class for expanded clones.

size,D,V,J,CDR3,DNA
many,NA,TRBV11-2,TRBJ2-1,CASSLVTGYNEQFF,TGTGCCAGCAGCTTAGTAACGGGATACAATGAGCAGTTCTTC
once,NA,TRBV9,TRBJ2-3,CASSVSALTDTQYF,TGTGCCAGCAGCGTCTCGGCCCTCACAGATACGCAGTATTTT
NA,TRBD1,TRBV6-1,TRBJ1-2,CASSEEDRQGYTF,TGTGCCAGCAGTGAAGAGGACAGGCAAGGCTACACCTTC
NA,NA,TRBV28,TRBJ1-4,CATAALGEKLFF,TGTGCCACAGCGGCCCTAGGGGAAAAACTGTTTTTT
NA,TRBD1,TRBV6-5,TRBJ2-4,CASSYWTGAKNIQYF,TGTGCCAGCAGTTACTGGACAGGCGCCAAAAACATTCAGTACTTC
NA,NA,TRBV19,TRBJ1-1,CASSVTTEAFF,TGTGCCAGTAGTGTGACGACGGAAGCTTTCTTT
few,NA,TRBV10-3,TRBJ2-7,CATSTLTGYGEQYF,TGTGCCACCTCAACTCTGACGGGCTATGGCGAGCAGTACTTC
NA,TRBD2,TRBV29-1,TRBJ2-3,CSVLIAGGGDTQYF,TGCAGCGTACTGATAGCGGGAGGGGGAGATACGCAGTATTTT
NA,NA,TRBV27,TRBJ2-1,CASSPTEAPLWEQFF,TGTGCCAGCAGTCCTACAGAGGCTCCTCTTTGGGAGCAGTTCTTC
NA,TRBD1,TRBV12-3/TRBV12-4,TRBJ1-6,CATGQGYSPLHF,TGTGCCACGGGACAGGGGTATTCACCCCTCCACTTT
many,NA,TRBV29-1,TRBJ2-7,CSVLRGYEQYF,TGCAGCGTGCTCAGGGGTTACGAGCAGTACTTC
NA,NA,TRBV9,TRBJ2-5,CASSVSVRETQYF,TGTGCCAGCAGCGTTAGCGTCCGAGAGACCCAGTACTTC
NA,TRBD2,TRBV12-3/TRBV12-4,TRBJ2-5,CASSPGTSGRAVTETQYF,TGTGCCAGCAGTCCCGGGACTAGCGGGAGGGCTGTGACGGAGACCCAGTACTTC
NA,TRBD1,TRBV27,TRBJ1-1,CASSLGQGYEAFF,TGTGCCAGCAGTTTAGGACAGGGCTATGAAGCTTTCTTT
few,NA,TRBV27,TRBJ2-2,CASSSGKWSGELFF,TGTGCCAGCAGTTCCGGGAAGTGGTCCGGGGAGCTGTTTTTT
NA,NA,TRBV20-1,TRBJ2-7,CSAPSAGSYEQYF,TGCAGTGCTCCCTCCGCGGGCTCCTACGAGCAGTACTTC
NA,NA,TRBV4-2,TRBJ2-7,CASSQDQSQLEQYF,TGTGCCAGCAGCCAAGATCAATCCCAACTGGAGCAGTACTTC
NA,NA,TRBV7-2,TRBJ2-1,CASSPTLDGLYQETQFF,TGTGCCAGCAGCCCCACATTAGACGGCCTATACCAAGAGACCCAGTTCTTC
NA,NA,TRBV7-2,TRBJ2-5,CASSLLRTQYF,TGTGCCAGCAGCTTACTACGGACCCAGTACTTC
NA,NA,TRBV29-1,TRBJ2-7,CSVDYWRYNEQYF,TGCAGCGTTGATTACTGGAGATACAATGAGCAGTACTTC
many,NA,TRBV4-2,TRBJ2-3,CASSQSQALIGAQYF,TGTGCCAGCAGCCAAAGCCAGGCCCTGATTGGCGCGCAGTATTTT
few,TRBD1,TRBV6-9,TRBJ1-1,CASSRQGARTEAFF,TGTGCCAGCAGTAGACAGGGGGCAAGGACTGAAGCTTTCTTT
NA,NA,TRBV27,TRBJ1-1,CASSLNLGANTEAFF,TGTGCCAGCAGTTTAAATTTGGGGGCGAACACTGAAGCTTTCTTT
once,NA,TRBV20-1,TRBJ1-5,CSASGRVDNQPRHF,TGCAGTGCTAGTGGGCGGGTTGACAATCAGCCCCGGCATTTT
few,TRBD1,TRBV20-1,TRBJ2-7,CSARSAGTGVYEQYF,TGCAGTGCTAGATCCGCCGGGACAGGGGTCTACGAGCAGTACTTC
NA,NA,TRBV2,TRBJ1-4,CASRSSTGIEKLFF,TGTGCCAGCAGATCGTCCACAGGGATTGAAAAACTGTTTTTT
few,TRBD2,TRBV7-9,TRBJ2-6,CASSALAGGASGANVLTF,TGTGCCAGCAGCGCTCTAGCGGGAGGTGCCTCTGGGGCCAACGTCCTGACTTTC
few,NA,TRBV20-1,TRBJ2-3,CSASDLATDTQYF,TGCAGTGCTAGTGACTTGGCCACAGATACGCAGTATTTT
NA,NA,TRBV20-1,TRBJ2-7,CSARVGSWTSPYEQYF,TGCAGTGCTAGAGTCGGTTCTTGGACGTCGCCCTACGAGCAGTACTTC
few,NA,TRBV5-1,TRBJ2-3,CASSFSGDGTDTQYF,TGCGCCAGCAGCTTCTCAGGGGACGGCACAGATACGCAGTATTTT
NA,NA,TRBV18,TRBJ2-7,CASSTGTPFYEQYF,TGTGCCAGCTCAACCGGGACACCCTTCTACGAGCAGTACTTC
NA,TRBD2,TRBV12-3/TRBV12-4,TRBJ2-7,CASRPSGTNYEQYF,TGTGCCAGCAGGCCCTCCGGGACTAACTACGAGCAGTACTTC